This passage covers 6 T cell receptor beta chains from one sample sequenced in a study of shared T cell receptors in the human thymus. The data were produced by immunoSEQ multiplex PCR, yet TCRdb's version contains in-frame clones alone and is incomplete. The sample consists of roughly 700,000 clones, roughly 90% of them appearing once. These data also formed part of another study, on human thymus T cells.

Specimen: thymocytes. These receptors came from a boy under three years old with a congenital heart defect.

The CDR3 sequence: CASSLRSGLAGANEQFF. CDR3 DNA sequence: TGTGCCAGCAGCTTGCGAAGTGGCCTAGCGGGCGCGAATGAGCAGTTCTTC. The J gene is TRBJ2-1, the V gene TRBV5-6; TRBD2 matches 8 bases. V lost 1 base and J lost 7; bases outside the gene matches: 13. Germline values: CDR1 SGHDT, CDR2 YYEEEE. This CDR3 is 17 amino acids long.

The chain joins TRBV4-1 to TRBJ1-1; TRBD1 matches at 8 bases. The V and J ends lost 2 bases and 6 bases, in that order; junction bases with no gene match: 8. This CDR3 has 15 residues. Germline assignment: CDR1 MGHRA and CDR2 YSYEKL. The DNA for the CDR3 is TGCGCCAGCAGCCAACCCCAGGGGGCTTGGGCTGAAGCTTTCTTT. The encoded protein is CASSQPQGAWAEAFF.

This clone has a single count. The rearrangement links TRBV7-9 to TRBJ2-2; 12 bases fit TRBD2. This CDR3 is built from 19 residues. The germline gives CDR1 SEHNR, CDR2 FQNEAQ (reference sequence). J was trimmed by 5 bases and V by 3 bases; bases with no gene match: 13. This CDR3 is CASSFSPSGRAGRTGELFF. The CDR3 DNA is TGTGCCAGCAGCTTTAGTCCTAGCGGGAGGGCTGGAAGGACCGGGGAGCTGTTTTTT.

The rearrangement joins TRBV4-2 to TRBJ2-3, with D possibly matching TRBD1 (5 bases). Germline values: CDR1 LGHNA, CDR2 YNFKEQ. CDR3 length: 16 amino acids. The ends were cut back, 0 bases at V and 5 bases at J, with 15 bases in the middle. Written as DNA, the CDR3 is TGTGCCAGCAGCCAAGATCGAGTTTCCAGGGAAGATACGCAGTATTTT. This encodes CASSQDRVSREDTQYF.

The CDR3 DNA reads as TGTGCCAGCAGCCAAGATTTGGGTTTGGGACTAGCGAATTGGGATACGCAGTATTTT. Translated: CASSQDLGLGLANWDTQYF. V gene TRBV14 combines with J gene TRBJ2-3; 10 bases align to TRBD2. V lost 0 bases and J lost 6; bases outside the gene matches: 15. Per the germline V gene, CDR1 is SGHDN and CDR2 is FVKESK. The CDR3 is made up of 19 amino acids.

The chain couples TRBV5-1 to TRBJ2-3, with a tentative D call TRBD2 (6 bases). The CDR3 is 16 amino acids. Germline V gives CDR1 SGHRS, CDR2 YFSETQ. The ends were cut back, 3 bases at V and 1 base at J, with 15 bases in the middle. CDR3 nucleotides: TGCGCCAGCAGCTCATTACCTCCTAGCGGCACAGATACGCAGTATTTT. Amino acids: CASSSLPPSGTDTQYF.